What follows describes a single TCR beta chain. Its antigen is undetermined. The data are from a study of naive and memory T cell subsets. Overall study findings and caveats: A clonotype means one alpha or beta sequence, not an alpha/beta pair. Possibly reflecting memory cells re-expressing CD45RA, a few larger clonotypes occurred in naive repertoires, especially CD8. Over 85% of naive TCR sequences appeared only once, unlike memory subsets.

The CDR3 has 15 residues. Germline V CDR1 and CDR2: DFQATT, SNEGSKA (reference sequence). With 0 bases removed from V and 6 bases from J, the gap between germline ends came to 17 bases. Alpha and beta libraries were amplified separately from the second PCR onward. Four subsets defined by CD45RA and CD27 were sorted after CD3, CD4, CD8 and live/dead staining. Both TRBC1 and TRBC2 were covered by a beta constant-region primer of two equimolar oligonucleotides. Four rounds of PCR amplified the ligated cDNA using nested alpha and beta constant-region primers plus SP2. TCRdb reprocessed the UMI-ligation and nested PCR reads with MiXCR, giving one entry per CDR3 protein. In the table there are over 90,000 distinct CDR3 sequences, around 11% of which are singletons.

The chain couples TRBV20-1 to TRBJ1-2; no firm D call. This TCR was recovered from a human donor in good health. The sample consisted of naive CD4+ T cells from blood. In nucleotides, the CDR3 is TGCAGTGCTAGAGATTTGAGCCGAGTTATCAATGGCTACACCTTC. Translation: CSARDLSRVINGYTF.